The T cell receptor beta chain described here comes from a study of blood T cell repertoires in COVID-19. In the study overall: Spain, Italy and the United States supplied samples that represented acute and convalescent COVID-19. PBMCs, B-cell-depleted T cells, or T cells were the source of the cDNA or gDNA that made up the material.

The table lists this clone with a count of one. Sequenced by immunoSEQ multiplex PCR; TCRdb stores in-frame clones only, minus some. The repertoire holds roughly 380,000 clones, with 70% to 90% as singletons. Trimming removed 10 bases from V and 1 base from J, with 8 bases in between. Germline CDR1 is SNHLY and CDR2 is FYNNEI. CDR3 length equals 12 residues. In terms of age and location, participants ranged from roughly 18 to 90 years and lived in about 25 US areas. The sequence derives from a man aged 30 to 45 who had recovered from COVID-19. The chain combines TRBV2 with TRBJ1-3; D is undetermined. Sequenced sample: PBMCs or T cells enriched from blood (not recorded which). CDR3 amino acids: CATRPSGNTIYF. CDR3 DNA sequence: TGTGCCACTAGGCCGTCTGGAAACACCATATATTTT.